This TCR beta chain came from a study of T cell responses to AZD1222 COVID-19 vaccine. Study-level results: Clonal diversity may have been underestimated in mostly white British donors. When two AZD1222 doses had been given, Spike-specific TCR breadth and depth rose.

Worth noting for this clone: Its specificity is unknown.

This CDR3 region has 13 residues. CDR1 and CDR2 from the germline V gene are MNHEY and SVGEGT. V lost 6 bases to trimming and J lost 6 bases, with 14 bases between them. Data came from immunoSEQ multiplex PCR; TCRdb stores just in-frame clones and leaves some out. The sample includes roughly 100,000 clones, about four fifths seen only once; the top ten take around 5.1%. The material was peripheral blood, obtained on day 0 of AZD1222 vaccination. The rearrangement uses TRBV6-2 or TRBV6-3 and TRBJ1-2; no clear D. The TCR sequence derives from an adult in good health. In nucleotides, the CDR3 is TGTGCCAGCAGCCGTCCCCCGGGGAATGGCTACACCTTC. This translates into CASSRPPGNGYTF.